The 22 T cell receptor beta chains below all came from one sample that was sequenced in a study of T cell responses to AZD1222 COVID-19 vaccine. Produced via immunoSEQ multiplex PCR; TCRdb's table is partial and in-frame only. The data hold 120,000 to 150,000 clones, with approximately 90% observed a single time. The sequenced sample was peripheral blood, obtained on day 0 of AZD1222 vaccination. All receptors come from an adult in good health.

This chain connects TRBV19 to TRBJ1-1; weak D call: TRBD1 (5 bases). Germline CDR1 reads LNHDA; CDR2 reads SQIVND (reference sequence). V was trimmed by 5 bases and J by 2 bases, leaving 24 bases between them. This CDR3 spans 18 amino acids. The CDR3 DNA follows: TGTGCCAGTAGTCCAAGACCAGGGAGAGTGTCGGGAAACACTGAAGCTTTCTTT. This gives the protein CASSPRPGRVSGNTEAFF.

The genes are TRBV7-2 and TRBJ1-2; a possible D gene is TRBD1 (6 bases). Germline lookup yields CDR1 SGHTA and CDR2 FQGNSA. This CDR3 comprises 15 residues. Trimming removed 5 bases from V and 7 bases from J, with 20 bases in between. This CDR3 reads CASSLNEGGAGGYTF. In DNA form, the CDR3 reads TGTGCCAGCAGCCTAAACGAGGGGGGCGCAGGTGGCTACACCTTC.

The J gene is TRBJ2-7, the V gene TRBV4-2; 14 nucleotides agree with TRBD2. This CDR3 has 18 amino acids. Germline CDR1 reads LGHNA; CDR2 reads YNFKEQ. After removal of 3 bases from V and 0 bases from J, the junction contained 7 bases not matched to a gene. The CDR3 region is CASSQGTSGGSVSYEQYF. CDR3 coding DNA: TGTGCCAGCAGCCAGGGGACTAGCGGGGGTTCCGTCTCCTACGAGCAGTACTTC.

The rearrangement uses TRBV6-6 and TRBJ1-1; D is perhaps TRBD1 (6 bases). The CDR3 length is 14 residues. Trimming left V 5 bases short and J 2 bases short, with 12 bases between. CDR1 and CDR2 (germline): MNHNY, SVGAGI (reference sequence). DNA of the CDR3: TGTGCCAGCAGTCTCCACAGGGAAAACACTGAAGCTTTCTTT. Its protein product is CASSLHRENTEAFF.

J is TRBJ2-3 and V is TRBV2, with 9 bases fitting TRBD2. The J segment lost 4 bases and the V segment lost 7 bases, leaving 6 bases of the junction unmatched. The CDR3 loop spans 14 amino acids. CDR1 and CDR2 (germline): SNHLY, FYNNEI. CDR3 region: CASMLGLASDTQYF. CDR3 DNA: TGTGCCAGCATGTTGGGACTAGCTTCAGATACGCAGTATTTT.

This sequence joins TRBV18 and TRBJ2-6, with 10 positions matching TRBD1. V was clipped by 3 bases and J by 3 bases; unmatched bases: 2. This CDR3 contains 16 residues. The germline CDR1 and CDR2 sequences are KGHSH and LQKENI. In DNA form, the CDR3 reads TGTGCCAGCTCACCGGGACAGGGGATTGGGGCCAACGTCCTGACTTTC. Amino acids: CASSPGQGIGANVLTF.

The V gene is TRBV19, the J gene TRBJ1-2; TRBD1 matches at 9 bases. With 4 bases clipped from V and 2 bases from J, the junction kept 5 bases outside the gene matches. Germline values: CDR1 LNHDA, CDR2 SQIVND (reference sequence). CDR3 length: 15 amino acids. CDR3 region: CASSNLGTGNYGYTF. CDR3 DNA: TGTGCCAGTAGTAATCTCGGGACAGGGAACTATGGCTACACCTTC.

The V and J genes are TRBV6-6 and TRBJ2-1; no definite D call. The germline V gene encodes CDR1 MNHNY and CDR2 SVGAGI (reference sequence). The V end was cut by 5 bases, the J end by 0 bases, with 11 bases between. The CDR3 sequence is 15 residues long. In nucleotides, the CDR3 is TGTGCCAGCAGTCCTTACAAGAGCTCCTACAATGAGCAGTTCTTC. This encodes CASSPYKSSYNEQFF.

The gene calls are TRBV5-8 and TRBJ2-5; the D gene is possibly TRBD2 (7 bases). The V gene lost 4 bases and the J gene lost 5 bases, with 18 bases spanning the gap. CDR3 length equals 15 residues. Germline V gene sequence: CDR1 SGHTS, CDR2 YDEGEE. CDR3 protein: CASSPGTGGRETQYF. CDR3 bases: TGTGCCAGCAGCCCCGGGACGGGGGGCCGGGAGACCCAGTACTTC. The complete variable domain, with remaining parts taken from reference TRBV5-8 and TRBJ2-5, reads EAGVTQSPTHLIKTRGQQATLRCSPISGHTSVYWYQQALGLGLQFLLWYDEGEERNRGNFPPRFSGRQFPNYSSELNVNALELEDSALYLCASSPGTGGRETQYFGPGTRLLVL.

Notes on this clone: One end of the junction is discordant with germline, which a read error may explain. This chain uses TRBV5-5 with TRBJ1-2; 11 bases are shared with TRBD1. Germline V lookup: CDR1 SGHKS, CDR2 YYEKEE (reference sequence). This CDR3 spans 15 amino acids. CDR3 region: CTSSLGQGGAYGYTF. CDR3 nucleotide sequence: TGTACCAGCAGCTTGGGACAGGGGGGGGCCTATGGCTACACCTTC.

This clone was picked up one time. The chain carries TRBV19 and TRBJ1-1, with 7 bases matching TRBD1. V was clipped by 3 bases and J by 3 bases; unmatched bases: 7. The CDR3 is made up of 15 amino acids. Germline V gives CDR1 LNHDA, CDR2 SQIVND (reference sequence). DNA of the CDR3: TGTGCCAGTAGTATGTTTGGCAGGGGGGACACTGAAGCTTTCTTT. This encodes CASSMFGRGDTEAFF.

The V and J genes are TRBV4-2 and TRBJ1-5; D ambiguous. V lost 0 bases, J lost 4 bases, and 13 bases lay in between. Germline V lookup: CDR1 LGHNA, CDR2 YNFKEQ. The CDR3 has 16 amino acids. The DNA for the CDR3 is TGTGCCAGCAGCCAAGATCCCCTGACGAGGAATCAGCCCCAGCATTTT. Protein: CASSQDPLTRNQPQHF.

The chain has TRBV6-5 and TRBJ1-6; D possibly corresponds to TRBD1 (5 bases). V shed 2 bases and J shed 2 bases, with 10 bases lying between them. Germline V gives CDR1 MNHEY, CDR2 SVGAGI. The CDR3 covers 16 residues. The CDR3 sequence is CASSYEGPAYNSPLHF. CDR3 DNA: TGTGCCAGCAGTTACGAGGGGCCGGCCTATAATTCACCCCTCCACTTT.

This chain uses TRBV2 with TRBJ1-4, with D possibly matching TRBD1 (6 bases). V was clipped by 6 bases and J by 3 bases, with 14 bases between them. This CDR3 region has 15 residues. Per the germline V gene, CDR1 is SNHLY and CDR2 is FYNNEI. The CDR3 region has the DNA TGTGCCAGCAGGTTTCAGGGGTTCTCTAATGAAAAACTGTTTTTT. Translated, it gives CASRFQGFSNEKLFF.

This clone appeared once. The chain combines TRBV4-1 with TRBJ2-5; a possible D gene is TRBD1 (5 bases). The V gene's germline CDR1 is MGHRA and CDR2 YSYEKL. The CDR3 has 15 amino acids. V lost 1 base, J lost 3 bases, and 12 bases lay in between. The CDR3 DNA reads as TGCGCCAGCAGCCAAGGCTCAGGGTTGAAAGAGACCCAGTACTTC. Residues: CASSQGSGLKETQYF.

A word on this clone: The junction departs from the called germline gene at one end, perhaps through a read error. The V and J genes are TRBV4-3 and TRBJ1-3, with D unclear. CDR3 length equals 16 residues. Germline V gene lookup returns CDR1 LGHNA and CDR2 YSLEER. Written as DNA, the CDR3 is TGCGCCAGCAGCCAAGATTCGAGAGGGTTTGGAGACACCATATATTTT. Residues: CASSQDSRGFGDTIYF.

This sequence joins TRBV18 and TRBJ1-2; maybe TRBD1 (5 bases). Germline CDR1 and CDR2: KGHSH and LQKENI. V lost 0 bases, J lost 6 bases, and 14 bases lay in between. This CDR3 is built from 15 residues. CDR3 sequence (DNA): TGTGCCAGCTCACCACCTCTTTTAGGGGACCATGGCTACACCTTC. It yields the protein CASSPPLLGDHGYTF.

The V gene is TRBV28, the J gene TRBJ1-2; no clear D gene. V was clipped by 1 base and J by 0 bases, with 9 bases between them. From germline, CDR1 is MDHEN and CDR2 SYDVKM. The CDR3 contains 15 residues. DNA of the CDR3: TGTGCCAGCAGTTTATCGGCAGGTTCTAACTATGGCTACACCTTC. Translated: CASSLSAGSNYGYTF.

J is TRBJ2-5 and V is TRBV19; TRBD1 matches 8 bases. CDR1 LNHDA and CDR2 SQIVND come from the germline V gene (reference sequence). The trim removed 2 bases at V and 2 bases at J, leaving 1 base unmatched. CDR3 length: 14 residues. The CDR3 DNA reads TGTGCCAGTAGTATAACAGGGGGGCAAGAGACCCAGTACTTC. This gives the protein CASSITGGQETQYF.

The V call is TRBV12-3 or TRBV12-4, the J call TRBJ2-7, with D perhaps TRBD1 (5 bases). The CDR3 spans 12 residues. The V end was cut by 5 bases, the J end by 4 bases, with 9 bases between. CDR3 sequence: CASSLREYEQYF. CDR3 nucleotides: TGTGCCAGCAGTCTCAGGGAATACGAGCAGTACTTC.

The chain's CDR3 is CASSPGTPGESPLHF. The CDR3 nucleotides are TGTGCCAGCTCACCCGGGACCCCGGGCGAATCACCCCTCCACTTT. V gene TRBV18 combines with J gene TRBJ1-6; a possible D gene is TRBD1 (5 bases). In germline, CDR1 is KGHSH, CDR2 LQKENI. The CDR3 is 15 amino acids. The V gene lost 3 bases and the J gene lost 10 bases, with 16 bases spanning the gap.

The chain combines TRBV7-2 with TRBJ2-3; TRBD2 matches 7 bases. With V trimmed by 4 bases and J by 8 bases, 3 bases remained unmatched. Germline V gene data show CDR1 as SGHTA and CDR2 as FQGNSA. CDR3 length: 12 amino acids. CDR3 sequence reads: CASSWEGSTQYF. The CDR3 region has the DNA TGTGCCAGCAGCTGGGAGGGGAGTACGCAGTATTTT.